This T cell receptor beta chain is drawn from a study of identical twins. General study results and limits: Out-of-frame sharing of TCR alpha in monozygotic twins was underestimated by models. Twins' surplus sharing was weaker for beta out-of-frame sequences.

The sample holds many counts of this clonotype. Its antigen remains unidentified. The V end was cut by 2 bases, the J end by 4 bases, with 13 bases between. Per germline, CDR1 SGHNT and CDR2 YYREEE (reference sequence). The CDR3 is 14 amino acids. One entry per CDR3 protein, called by TCRdb with MiXCR from the 5' RACE reads. The table has about 570,000 distinct CDR3 sequences, 9.6% seen once. The same data also contributed to another study, on yellow fever vaccine responses in identical twins. That work adds: Twins' vaccine T cell responses reportedly seemed partly convergent and partly personalized.

The receptor was derived from a woman aged 18-29 years in good health. Sample: PBMCs. The chain has TRBV5-4 and TRBJ2-7, with D possibly being TRBD1 (5 bases). CDR3 loop: CASSLANRIYEQYF. CDR3 in DNA: TGTGCCAGCAGCTTAGCGAACAGGATTTACGAGCAGTACTTC. The whole variable domain, remainder taken from reference TRBV5-4 and TRBJ2-7, is ETGVTQSPTHLIKTRGQQVTLRCSSQSGHNTVSWYQQALGQGPQFIFQYYREEENGRGNFPPRFSGLQFPNYSSELNVNALELDDSALYLCASSLANRIYEQYFGPGTRLTVT.